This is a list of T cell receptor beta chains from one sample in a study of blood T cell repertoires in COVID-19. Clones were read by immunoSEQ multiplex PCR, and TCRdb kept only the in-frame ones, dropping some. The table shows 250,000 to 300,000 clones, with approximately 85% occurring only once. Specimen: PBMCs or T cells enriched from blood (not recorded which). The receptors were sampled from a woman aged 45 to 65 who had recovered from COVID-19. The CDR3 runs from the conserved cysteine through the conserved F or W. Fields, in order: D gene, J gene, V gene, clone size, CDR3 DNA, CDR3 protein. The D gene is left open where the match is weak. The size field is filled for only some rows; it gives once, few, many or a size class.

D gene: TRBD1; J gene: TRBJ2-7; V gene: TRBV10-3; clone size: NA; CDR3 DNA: TGTGCCATCAGTGATTATGACAGGGGGTCCTACGAGCAGTACTTC; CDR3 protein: CAISDYDRGSYEQYF
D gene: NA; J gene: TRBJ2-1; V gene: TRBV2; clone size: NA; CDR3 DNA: TGTGCCAGCAGTGAAAGTGGGGGCTTAGGTTACAATGAGCAGTTCTTC; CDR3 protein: CASSESGGLGYNEQFF
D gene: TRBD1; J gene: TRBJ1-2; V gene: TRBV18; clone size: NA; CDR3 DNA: TGTGCCAGCTCACCAGAATACAGGGGGCCTGGCTACACCTTC; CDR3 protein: CASSPEYRGPGYTF
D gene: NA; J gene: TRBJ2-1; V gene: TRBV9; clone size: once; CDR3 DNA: TGTGCCAGCAGCGTAGTAGAGGGCGCTTTCGGGCGTGAGCAGTTCTTC; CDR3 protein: CASSVVEGAFGREQFF
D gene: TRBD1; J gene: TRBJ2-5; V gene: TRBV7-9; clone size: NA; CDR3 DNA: TGTGCCAGCAGCTTAGCGGCAGGGGGAGAGACCCAGTACTTC; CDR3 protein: CASSLAAGGETQYF
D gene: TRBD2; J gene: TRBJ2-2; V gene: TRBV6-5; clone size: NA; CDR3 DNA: TGTGCCAGCAGTTACTCTCGCGGGAGGGCCGGGGAGCTGTTTTTT; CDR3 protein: CASSYSRGRAGELFF
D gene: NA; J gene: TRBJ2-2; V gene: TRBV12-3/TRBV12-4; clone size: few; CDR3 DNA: TGTGCCAGCAGCCCAACAGGGATGGGGGAGCTGTTTTTT; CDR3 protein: CASSPTGMGELFF
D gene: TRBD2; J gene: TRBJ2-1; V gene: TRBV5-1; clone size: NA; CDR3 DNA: TGCGCCAGCAGCTTGGTGGGTAGCGGGAGCTACAATGAGCAGTTCTTC; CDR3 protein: CASSLVGSGSYNEQFF
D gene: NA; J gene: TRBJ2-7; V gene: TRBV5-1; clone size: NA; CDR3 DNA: TGCGCCAGCAGCTTGGCCCTCGGGGCGGGAAGCTACGAGCAGTACTTC; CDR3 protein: CASSLALGAGSYEQYF
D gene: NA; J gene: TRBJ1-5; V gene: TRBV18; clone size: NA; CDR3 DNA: TGTGCCAGCTCCCCCATATTGTTGGGGGCTGGGCAGCCCCAGCATTTT; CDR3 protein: CASSPILLGAGQPQHF
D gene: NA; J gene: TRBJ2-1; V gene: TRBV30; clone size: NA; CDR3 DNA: TGTGCCTGGATGGGGGTGGGAGGTCGTGAGCAGTTCTTC; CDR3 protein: CAWMGVGGREQFF
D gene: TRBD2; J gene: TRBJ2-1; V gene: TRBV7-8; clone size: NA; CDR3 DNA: TGTGCCAGCAGCTTAAGGCTAGCGGGAGGGCCAGTTGGTAATGAGCAGTTCTTC; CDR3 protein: CASSLRLAGGPVGNEQFF
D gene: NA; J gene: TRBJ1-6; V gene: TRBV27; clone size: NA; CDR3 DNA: TGTGCCAGCAGTCTCAGGGGATCGGGTTCACCCCTCCACTTT; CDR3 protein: CASSLRGSGSPLHF
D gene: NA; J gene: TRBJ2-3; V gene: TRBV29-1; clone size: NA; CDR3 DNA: TGCAGCGTGGCGCCCGGGGTAATTACAGATACGCAGTATTTT; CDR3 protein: CSVAPGVITDTQYF
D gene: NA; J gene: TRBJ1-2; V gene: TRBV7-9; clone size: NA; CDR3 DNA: TGTGCCAGCAGCCGGACACCCTCGGGTGGCTACACCTTC; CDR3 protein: CASSRTPSGGYTF
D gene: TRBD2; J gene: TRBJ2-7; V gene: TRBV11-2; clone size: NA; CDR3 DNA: TGTGCCAGCAGCACCGGACTAGCGGGAGGGCCACTCTCCTACGAGCAGTACTTC; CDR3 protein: CASSTGLAGGPLSYEQYF
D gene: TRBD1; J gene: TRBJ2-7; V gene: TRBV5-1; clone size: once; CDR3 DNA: TGCGCCAGCAACCCAGGACAGGGGTTTACCTACGAGCAGTACTTC; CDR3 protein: CASNPGQGFTYEQYF
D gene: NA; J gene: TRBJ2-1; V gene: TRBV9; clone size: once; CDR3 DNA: TGTGCCAGCAGCGTGGGAGCGGACAATGAGCAGTTCTTC; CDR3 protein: CASSVGADNEQFF